The 15 T cell receptor beta chains listed next were all sequenced from one sample in a study of vaccination effects on CD4 cells after COVID-19. Their antigens remain unidentified. Sequencing was performed with immunoSEQ multiplex PCR; in TCRdb, only in-frame clones are kept and a portion is missing. The profile shows 70,000 to 75,000 clones, approximately 77% of them singletons. With roughly 10 days of culture completed, CD4+ T cells were isolated. The sequencing used CD4+ T cells from PBMCs cultured without peptide, collected before COVID-19 vaccination. The receptors were gathered from a human donor who received a COVID-19 vaccine.

The chain links TRBV5-1 to TRBJ1-2, with 8 nucleotides matching TRBD1. There are 14 residues in the CDR3. Germline CDR1 reads SGHRS; CDR2 reads YFSETQ. The J segment lost 5 bases and the V segment lost 4 bases, leaving 7 bases of the junction unmatched. In nucleotides, the CDR3 is TGCGCCAGCAGCCAGCCGGGACAGGTTTATGGCTACACCTTC. It is translated as CASSQPGQVYGYTF.

The V call is TRBV28, the J call TRBJ2-4; D is uncertain. The germline V gene encodes CDR1 MDHEN and CDR2 SYDVKM. The CDR3 runs to 13 residues. V was cut by 1 base and J by 0 bases, with 1 base left in between. CDR3 region: CASSLLAKNIQYF. The CDR3 DNA follows: TGTGCCAGCAGTTTATTAGCCAAAAACATTCAGTACTTC.

This chain connects TRBV7-9 to TRBJ2-7, with a weak D call TRBD1 (5 bases). Germline V gene data show CDR1 as SEHNR and CDR2 as FQNEAQ (reference sequence). CDR3 length equals 13 residues. The germline V and J ends were trimmed by 1 base and 3 bases, with 7 bases remaining between them. The CDR3 sequence: CASSLGQHYEQYV. The CDR3 coding sequence is TGTGCCAGCAGCTTAGGACAGCACTACGAGCAGTACGTC.

This clone appeared a single time. This chain connects TRBV7-2 to TRBJ2-5; 10 positions agree with TRBD1. Germline V CDR1 and CDR2: SGHTA, FQGNSA. V lost 5 bases and J lost 3; bases outside the gene matches: 3. This CDR3 has 14 amino acids. Here the CDR3 DNA reads TGTGCCAGCAGCGTGACAGGGGGCGAAGAGACCCAGTACTTC. Its protein product is CASSVTGGEETQYF.

The chain links TRBV25-1 to TRBJ2-2; no definite D call. Germline V gives CDR1 MGHDK, CDR2 SYGVNS. Trimming took 6 bases from V and 1 from J, leaving 3 bases between them. The CDR3 loop spans 12 amino acids. The CDR3 nucleotides read TGTGCCAGCAGACAGAACACCGGGGAGCTGTTTTTT. It specifies CASRQNTGELFF.

This chain links TRBV7-3 with TRBJ2-3, with 11 bases that match TRBD2. Trimming cost V 4 bases and J 2 bases; bases outside gene matches: 2. CDR1 is SGHTA, CDR2 FQGTGA, per germline. The CDR3 contains 15 residues. CDR3 DNA sequence: TGTGCCAGCAGCTCGGGACTAGCGGACACAGATACGCAGTATTTT. Translation: CASSSGLADTDTQYF.

The rearrangement joins TRBV9 to TRBJ2-5; the D gene is possibly TRBD1 (6 bases). CDR1 is SGDLS, CDR2 YYNGEE, per germline. Trimming removed 1 base from V and 5 bases from J, with 15 bases in between. This CDR3 has 15 residues. In nucleotides, the CDR3 is TGTGCCAGCAGCGTAATGGCTCAGGGGCGCGAGACCCAGTACTTC. Translation: CASSVMAQGRETQYF.

V and J are TRBV7-2 and TRBJ2-5, with D possibly matching TRBD1 (5 bases). The germline V gene encodes CDR1 SGHTA and CDR2 FQGNSA. Between the trimmed V and J ends, which lost 1 base and 4 bases, there was a span of 10 bases. The CDR3 is 14 amino acids. The CDR3 bases are TGTGCCAGCAGCTTAGTAGCCAGGGCAGAGACCCAGTACTTC. Its translation is CASSLVARAETQYF.

The chain employs TRBV24-1 and TRBJ2-1; TRBD2 might be the D (6 bases). Between the trimmed V and J ends, which lost 3 bases and 7 bases, there was a span of 6 bases. Germline V gene data show CDR1 as KGHDR and CDR2 as SFDVKD. CDR3 length: 12 amino acids. In DNA, the CDR3 is TGTGCCACCAGTGATCGGGGGAATGAGCAGTTCTTC. Translated: CATSDRGNEQFF.

The chain uses TRBV24-1 and TRBJ2-1; TRBD1 agrees at 8 bases. CDR1 is KGHDR, CDR2 SFDVKD, per germline. The V segment lost 7 bases and the J segment 4 bases; nucleotides outside the gene matches: 5. The length of the CDR3 is 14 residues. The CDR3 spells CATRSRGPYNEQFF. CDR3 bases: TGTGCCACCAGATCCAGGGGGCCGTACAATGAGCAGTTCTTC.

The chain employs TRBV6-5 and TRBJ1-5; a weak D match, TRBD1 (5 bases). The CDR3 has 12 amino acids. Germline values: CDR1 MNHEY, CDR2 SVGAGI. Trimming shortened V by 10 bases and J by 6 bases, and 13 bases separated the two germline ends. The CDR3 sequence: CATGGGAQPQHF. As DNA, the CDR3 is TGTGCCACCGGGGGAGGGGCTCAGCCCCAGCATTTT.

This rearrangement joins TRBV7-2 to TRBJ2-5, with D perhaps matching TRBD2 (6 bases). V was trimmed by 6 bases and J by 5 bases, leaving 19 bases between them. The CDR3 has 15 amino acids. Germline CDR1 and CDR2: SGHTA and FQGNSA. For the CDR3, the DNA is TGTGCCAGCAGTTCCGGAGGGGCCCCGGGGGAGACCCAGTACTTC. Protein product: CASSSGGAPGETQYF.

The genes are TRBV10-3 and TRBJ2-7, with D unclear. Germline values: CDR1 ENHRY, CDR2 SYGVKD. The CDR3 totals 13 residues. V lost 0 bases and J 0 bases, leaving 3 bases between the germline ends. CDR3 sequence (DNA): TGTGCCATCAGTGAGTCAAACTCCTACGAGCAGTACGTC. This codes for CAISESNSYEQYV.

The chain recombines TRBV20-1 with TRBJ2-3; no firm D call. This CDR3 spans 11 amino acids. Germline V gene sequence: CDR1 DFQATT, CDR2 SNEGSKA (reference sequence). Between the trimmed V and J ends, which lost 0 bases and 11 bases, there was a span of 9 bases. The DNA for the CDR3 is TGCAGTGCTAGAGAGGGTCCGTGGCAGTATTTT. Residues: CSAREGPWQYF.

This chain links TRBV3-1 (or the pseudogene TRBV3-2) with TRBJ1-6, with a possible D match to TRBD1 (6 bases). CDR1 and CDR2 (germline): LGHDT, YNNKEL (reference sequence). V was clipped by 4 bases and J by 7 bases, with 8 bases between them. The CDR3 totals 13 residues. This chain's CDR3 is CASSRTDNSPLHF. The CDR3 coding sequence is TGTGCCAGCAGCCGGACAGACAATTCACCCCTCCACTTT.